This T cell receptor beta chain was retrieved from a study of shared clonotypes between healthy human individuals. Study-wide findings and caveats: Of the naive CD4 clonotypes, around 5.2% were shared across four donors. The low donor count limited represented genetic and exposure-history diversity. Rarefaction gave evidence that sorted-subset sequencing remained incomplete despite large depth.

The table came from immunoSEQ multiplex PCR; TCRdb's copy has only in-frame clones and leaves some out. The sample holds some 800,000 clones, nearly 95% seen once. As defined, naive CD8 cells were CD45RO-negative and positively selected for CCR7, with terminally differentiated effector memory CD45RA+ cells excluded. Recent vaccinations or acute infections were absent in the healthy HIV-negative adult donors. As for this clone: Its antigen is still unknown.

There are 15 residues in the CDR3. The junction had 7 bases not matched to a gene; V was cut back by 5 bases and J by 5 bases. Germline loops: CDR1 MNHNY, CDR2 SVGAGI (reference sequence). This TCR derives from a man aged 25 to 40 in good health. The source material was naive CD8+ T cells sorted from blood. This chain links TRBV6-6 with TRBJ1-5; 9 nucleotides align to TRBD1. The DNA of the CDR3 is TGTGCCAGCAGTCAAGGACAGGGGAGCGATCAGCCCCAGCATTTT. Its translation is CASSQGQGSDQPQHF.